This T cell receptor (beta chain) comes out of a study of T cell changes during pregnancy in multiple sclerosis. Germline V gene lookup returns CDR1 SNHLY and CDR2 FYNNEI. V lost 4 bases to trimming and J lost 6 bases; unmatched junction nucleotides: 4. This CDR3 has 14 amino acids. The repertoire was sequenced with immunoSEQ multiplex PCR; TCRdb's copy has only in-frame clones and lacks some. The sample carries 30,000 to 50,000 clones, roughly nine tenths recorded once. This material consisted of CD4+ T cells from peripheral blood mononuclear cells, taken in the third trimester of pregnancy. This sequence was found in a female donor with multiple sclerosis, enrolled in a pregnancy study. The chain uses TRBV2 and TRBJ2-7; TRBD2 agrees at 12 bases. DNA of the CDR3: TGTGCCAGCAGTGCGACTAGCGGGAGTGGCGAGCAGTACTTC. It encodes CASSATSGSGEQYF.